This is a list of T cell receptor beta chains from one sample in a study of T cells in Graves' hyperthyroidism and ophthalmopathy. TCRdb ran MiXCR on the multiplex PCR reads and lists one entry per CDR3 protein. The table includes around 440,000 distinct CDR3 sequences, approximately 14% detected once. Sequenced input: blood. Every receptor here comes from a woman between 18 and 29 years old with Graves' hyperthyroidism. Each CDR3 is given with its conserved first and last residue. Each record gives: J gene, CDR3 length, clone size, V gene, D gene, CDR3 protein, CDR3 DNA. A D gene is named only where the DNA matches it firmly. Size tells how often a clone was seen (once, few, many) or the class of an expanded clone, and some rows leave it out.

J gene: TRBJ2-2
CDR3 length: 12
clone size: many
V gene: TRBV30
D gene: .
CDR3 protein: CAWSALGGELFF
CDR3 DNA: TGTGCCTGGAGCGCCTTGGGTGGGGAGCTGTTTTTT

J gene: TRBJ2-1
CDR3 length: 12
clone size: many
V gene: TRBV9
D gene: .
CDR3 protein: CARLDSYNEQFF
CDR3 DNA: TGTGCCAGACTTGACAGCTACAATGAGCAGTTCTTC

J gene: TRBJ2-2
CDR3 length: 14
clone size: .
V gene: TRBV6-5
D gene: .
CDR3 protein: CASSYSSGTGELFF
CDR3 DNA: TGTGCCAGCAGTTACTCGTCGGGTACCGGGGAGCTGTTTTTT

J gene: TRBJ1-2
CDR3 length: 14
clone size: many
V gene: TRBV11-1
D gene: TRBD1
CDR3 protein: CASSSGQGAYGYTF
CDR3 DNA: TGTGCCAGCAGCTCAGGACAGGGGGCGTATGGCTACACCTTC

J gene: TRBJ1-4
CDR3 length: 15
clone size: many
V gene: TRBV11-2
D gene: TRBD1
CDR3 protein: CASSLRQGRNEKLFF
CDR3 DNA: TGTGCCAGCAGCCTAAGACAGGGGCGAAATGAAAAACTGTTTTTT

J gene: TRBJ2-1
CDR3 length: 16
clone size: many
V gene: TRBV2
D gene: .
CDR3 protein: CASTFLDSAPYNEQFF
CDR3 DNA: TGTGCCAGCACCTTCCTAGACTCCGCACCCTACAATGAGCAGTTCTTC

J gene: TRBJ1-5
CDR3 length: 15
clone size: many
V gene: TRBV6-1
D gene: TRBD1
CDR3 protein: CASSLGTGDFQPQHF
CDR3 DNA: TGTGCCAGCAGCCTCGGGACAGGGGATTTCCAGCCCCAGCATTTT

J gene: TRBJ2-3
CDR3 length: 15
clone size: many
V gene: TRBV12-3/TRBV12-4
D gene: TRBD2
CDR3 protein: CASSFGLAKPDTQYF
CDR3 DNA: TGTGCCAGCAGTTTCGGACTAGCGAAGCCAGATACGCAGTATTTT

J gene: TRBJ2-1
CDR3 length: 16
clone size: many
V gene: TRBV10-3
D gene: .
CDR3 protein: CAISESGQEPGDEQFF
CDR3 DNA: TGTGCCATCAGTGAGTCCGGGCAGGAACCAGGGGATGAGCAGTTCTTC

J gene: TRBJ2-1
CDR3 length: 14
clone size: many
V gene: TRBV3-1
D gene: .
CDR3 protein: CASSWVGEQGEQFF
CDR3 DNA: TGTGCCAGCAGCTGGGTTGGGGAGCAGGGAGAGCAGTTCTTC

J gene: TRBJ2-1
CDR3 length: 12
clone size: few
V gene: TRBV29-1
D gene: .
CDR3 protein: CSVPQGANEQFF
CDR3 DNA: TGCAGCGTCCCACAGGGAGCCAATGAGCAGTTCTTC

J gene: TRBJ2-1
CDR3 length: 15
clone size: many
V gene: TRBV15
D gene: TRBD2
CDR3 protein: CATSGGTSSYNEQFF
CDR3 DNA: TGTGCCACCAGCGGGGGGACTAGCTCTTACAATGAGCAGTTCTTC

J gene: TRBJ2-6
CDR3 length: 16
clone size: few
V gene: TRBV5-6
D gene: .
CDR3 protein: CASSLAWISGANVLTF
CDR3 DNA: TGTGCCAGCAGCTTGGCCTGGATTTCTGGGGCCAACGTCCTGACTTTC

J gene: TRBJ1-1
CDR3 length: 16
clone size: .
V gene: TRBV10-3
D gene: .
CDR3 protein: CAISESQSRGNTEAFF
CDR3 DNA: TGTGCCATCAGTGAGTCCCAGAGCAGGGGGAACACTGAAGCTTTCTTT

J gene: TRBJ2-7
CDR3 length: 14
clone size: many
V gene: TRBV28
D gene: TRBD2
CDR3 protein: CATEGAGGPYEQYF
CDR3 DNA: TGTGCCACCGAAGGGGCGGGGGGGCCGTACGAGCAGTACTTC

J gene: TRBJ2-5
CDR3 length: 16
clone size: few
V gene: TRBV4-1
D gene: .
CDR3 protein: CASSGRLEAKQETQYF
CDR3 DNA: TGCGCCAGCAGCGGCAGACTAGAGGCCAAACAAGAGACCCAGTACTTC

J gene: TRBJ2-6
CDR3 length: 17
clone size: .
V gene: TRBV9
D gene: .
CDR3 protein: CASSVQSTGSGANVLTF
CDR3 DNA: TGTGCCAGCAGCGTACAATCGACGGGGTCTGGGGCCAACGTCCTGACTTTC

J gene: TRBJ2-5
CDR3 length: 15
clone size: few
V gene: TRBV20-1
D gene: .
CDR3 protein: CSARDPGGGQETQYF
CDR3 DNA: TGCAGTGCTAGAGATCCCGGTGGAGGCCAAGAGACCCAGTACTTC

J gene: TRBJ1-6
CDR3 length: 14
clone size: .
V gene: TRBV3-1
D gene: .
CDR3 protein: CASSQDRTASPLHF
CDR3 DNA: TGTGCCAGCAGCCAAGATCGGACAGCTTCACCCCTCCACTTT

J gene: TRBJ2-3
CDR3 length: 16
clone size: .
V gene: TRBV12-3/TRBV12-4
D gene: .
CDR3 protein: CASSPGTGTYTDTQYF
CDR3 DNA: TGTGCCAGCAGTCCCGGGACTGGCACTTACACAGATACGCAGTATTTT

J gene: TRBJ2-5
CDR3 length: 15
clone size: many
V gene: TRBV18
D gene: .
CDR3 protein: CASSPSEGTQETQYF
CDR3 DNA: TGTGCCAGCTCACCGTCGGAGGGAACCCAAGAGACCCAGTACTTC

J gene: TRBJ1-4
CDR3 length: 17
clone size: few
V gene: TRBV27
D gene: TRBD1
CDR3 protein: CASNDPGQGIGNEKLFF
CDR3 DNA: TGTGCCAGTAACGATCCGGGACAGGGCATAGGAAATGAAAAACTGTTTTTT

J gene: TRBJ2-3
CDR3 length: 15
clone size: .
V gene: TRBV7-7
D gene: .
CDR3 protein: CASSLLSSATDTQYF
CDR3 DNA: TGTGCTAGCAGCTTACTTTCTAGCGCCACAGATACGCAGTATTTT

J gene: TRBJ2-5
CDR3 length: 15
clone size: .
V gene: TRBV13
D gene: TRBD1
CDR3 protein: CASSAPGTGGETQYF
CDR3 DNA: TGTGCCAGCAGCGCTCCCGGGACAGGGGGAGAGACCCAGTACTTC

J gene: TRBJ2-1
CDR3 length: 14
clone size: many
V gene: TRBV3-1
D gene: .
CDR3 protein: CASSQGVRVDEQFF
CDR3 DNA: TGTGCCAGCAGCCAAGGGGTTAGAGTTGATGAGCAGTTCTTC

J gene: TRBJ1-5
CDR3 length: 15
clone size: once
V gene: TRBV2
D gene: .
CDR3 protein: CASSELRRANQPQHF
CDR3 DNA: TGTGCCAGCAGTGAATTAAGGAGAGCTAATCAGCCCCAGCATTTT

J gene: TRBJ2-7
CDR3 length: 16
clone size: many
V gene: TRBV14
D gene: .
CDR3 protein: CASSLFGQLKEYEQYF
CDR3 DNA: TGTGCCAGCAGCCTTTTCGGACAGCTCAAAGAGTACGAGCAGTACTTC